A selection of T cell receptor beta chains follows, all from one sample in a study of T cell responses to AZD1222 COVID-19 vaccine. Assay used: immunoSEQ multiplex PCR; TCRdb lists only in-frame clones, some missing. This table holds 130,000 to 150,000 clones, roughly 90% found once. The specimen comprised peripheral blood, sampled on day 0 of AZD1222 vaccination. Every receptor here comes from an adult in good health. CDR3s include the opening cysteine and the closing phenylalanine or tryptophan. A D gene is named only where the DNA matches it firmly.

D | J | V | CDR3
. | TRBJ2-2 | TRBV12-3/TRBV12-4 | CASSLGAGELFF
TRBD1 | TRBJ1-2 | TRBV11-1 | CASSLAGTAAGYTF
. | TRBJ2-7 | TRBV27 | CASGRDGYYEQYF
. | TRBJ1-1 | TRBV30 | CAWETGTLTTEAFF
. | TRBJ2-7 | TRBV7-9 | CASSSVYEQYF
. | TRBJ1-1 | TRBV7-3 | CASSLVREATEAFF
. | TRBJ1-2 | TRBV30 | CAWRQGQWTNYGYTF
TRBD1 | TRBJ1-4 | TRBV28 | CASSSGTGTTTNEKLFF
TRBD1 | TRBJ1-1 | TRBV7-9 | CASSPSRGRGPEAFF
. | TRBJ2-3 | TRBV4-2 | CASSQLAEGGDTQYF
. | TRBJ2-2 | TRBV10-3 | CAISDRADYTGELFF
TRBD2 | TRBJ2-1 | TRBV7-6 | CASSGTSGSGGEQFF